This TCR beta chain is from a study of cytomegalovirus exposure and HLA in healthy donors. Germline V gene data show CDR1 as SEHNR and CDR2 as FQNEAQ (reference sequence). The CDR3 has 16 residues. V was clipped by 3 bases and J by 4 bases; unmatched bases: 6. Points on this clone: The antigen remains undetermined.

Vbeta (60) and Jbeta (13) primers were used in the PCR. Clones were read by immunoSEQ multiplex PCR, and TCRdb kept only the in-frame ones, dropping some. The sample contains 60,000 to 70,000 clones, roughly 71% of which appear only once. Whole-study findings and limits: Indistinguishability led to the exclusion of some V segments, TRBV6-2 and TRBV6-3 included.

Sampled while nominally healthy, donors likely had unrecorded immune exposures. This sequence was found in a man between 45 and 60 years old in good health and CMV-seropositive. The sample consisted of PBMCs. This rearrangement joins TRBV7-9 to TRBJ2-7, with 13 bases that match TRBD2. CDR3 DNA sequence: TGTGCCAGCAGCTTCCGACTAGCGGGAGGTGGGTACGAGCAGTACTTC. Amino acid sequence: CASSFRLAGGGYEQYF.